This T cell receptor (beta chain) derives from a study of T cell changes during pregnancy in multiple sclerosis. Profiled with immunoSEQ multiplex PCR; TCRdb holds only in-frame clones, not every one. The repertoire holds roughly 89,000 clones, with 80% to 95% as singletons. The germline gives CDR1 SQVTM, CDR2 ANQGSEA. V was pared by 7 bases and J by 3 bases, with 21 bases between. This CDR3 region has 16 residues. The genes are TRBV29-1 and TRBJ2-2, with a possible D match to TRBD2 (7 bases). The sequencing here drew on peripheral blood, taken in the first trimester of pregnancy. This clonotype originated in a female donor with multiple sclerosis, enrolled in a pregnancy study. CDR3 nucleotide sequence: TGCAGCGCAGCACGGGGGGCAGGGGCGGACACCGGGGAGCTGTTTTTT. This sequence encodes CSAARGAGADTGELFF.